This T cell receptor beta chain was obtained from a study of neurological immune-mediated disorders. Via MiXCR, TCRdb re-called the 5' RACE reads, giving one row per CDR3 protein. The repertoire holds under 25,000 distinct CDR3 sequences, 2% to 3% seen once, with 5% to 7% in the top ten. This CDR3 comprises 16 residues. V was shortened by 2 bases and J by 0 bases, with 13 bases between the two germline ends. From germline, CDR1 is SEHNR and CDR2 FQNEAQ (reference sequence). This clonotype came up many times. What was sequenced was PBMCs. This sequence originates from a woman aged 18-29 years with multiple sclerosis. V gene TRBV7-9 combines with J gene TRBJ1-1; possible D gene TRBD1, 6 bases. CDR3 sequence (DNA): TGTGCCAGCAGCTTAACCGGACAGTTGGTGAACACTGAAGCTTTCTTT. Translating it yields CASSLTGQLVNTEAFF.